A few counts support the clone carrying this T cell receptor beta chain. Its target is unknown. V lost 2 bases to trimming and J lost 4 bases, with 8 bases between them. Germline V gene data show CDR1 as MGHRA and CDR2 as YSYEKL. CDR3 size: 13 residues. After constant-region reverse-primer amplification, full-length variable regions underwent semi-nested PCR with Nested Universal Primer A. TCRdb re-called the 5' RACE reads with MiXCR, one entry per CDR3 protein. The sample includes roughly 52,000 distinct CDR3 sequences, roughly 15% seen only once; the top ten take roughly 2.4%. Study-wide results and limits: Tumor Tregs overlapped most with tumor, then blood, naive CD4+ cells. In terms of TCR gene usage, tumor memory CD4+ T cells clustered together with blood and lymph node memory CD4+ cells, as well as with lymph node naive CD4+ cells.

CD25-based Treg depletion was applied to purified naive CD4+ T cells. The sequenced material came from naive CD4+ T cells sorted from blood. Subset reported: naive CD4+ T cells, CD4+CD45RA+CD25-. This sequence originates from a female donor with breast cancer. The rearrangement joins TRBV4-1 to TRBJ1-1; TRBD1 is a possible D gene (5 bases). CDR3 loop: CASSQRGTTEAFF. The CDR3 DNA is TGCGCCAGCAGCCAACGAGGGACCACTGAAGCTTTCTTT.